This TCR beta chain appears in the sequencing data of a study of blood T cell repertoires in COVID-19. Study summary: The United States, Italy and Spain were the sources of the acute and convalescent COVID-19 samples.

The data were produced by immunoSEQ multiplex PCR, yet TCRdb's version contains in-frame clones alone and is incomplete. The table lists 250,000 to 300,000 clones, 80% to 90% of them singletons. Trimming removed 6 bases from V and 5 bases from J, with 22 bases in between. Germline values: CDR1 LNHDA, CDR2 SQIVND (reference sequence). The CDR3 totals 16 residues. It was during active infection that Seattle patients were enrolled and then longitudinally followed. Material for sequencing was peripheral blood. The chain is built from TRBV19 and TRBJ2-5, with D possibly TRBD2 on 5 matching bases. The sequence came from a woman aged 70-85 years with COVID-19, enrolled during active disease. The CDR3 DNA reads TGTGCCAGTAGCCCCTGGCGAAGTGGTGGGGAGGAGACCCAGTACTTC. This gives the protein CASSPWRSGGEETQYF.